What follows are 21 T cell receptor beta chains derived from one specimen sequenced in a study of blood T cells in healthy people across ages. A second PCR of roughly 7 to 11 cycles used a sample-barcoded 5' primer and a J-beta primer mix. TCRdb re-called the 5' RACE reads through MiXCR, storing one row per CDR3 protein. The data contain approximately 1,700,000 distinct CDR3 sequences, approximately 40% of them singletons. Material: blood. These receptor sequences come from a human donor in good health.

This clonotype was recorded a few times. An end of the junction differs from the germline gene, which may be a read error. The gene calls are TRBV24-1 and TRBJ2-7; 8 bases line up with TRBD1. Germline CDR1 and CDR2: KGHDR and SFDVKD. The CDR3 is 16 residues long. The DNA of the CDR3 is TGTGCCGCCAGTGGTAACAGGGGGACCCATTCCTACGAGCAGTACTTC. As protein: CAASGNRGTHSYEQYF.

There are many counts of this clonotype. Relative to the germline gene, one junction end is altered; a read error may explain this. This sequence joins TRBV7-3 and TRBJ2-1; D gene uncertain. This CDR3 comprises 14 residues. The V gene's germline CDR1 is SGHTA and CDR2 FQGTGA. The CDR3 bases are TGCGCCAGCAGCCCAAGGAGCTCCTACAATGAGCAGTTCTTC. Translated: CASSPRSSYNEQFF. The complete variable domain, with remaining parts taken from reference TRBV7-3 and TRBJ2-1, reads GAGVSQTPSNKVTEKGKYVELRCDPISGHTALYWYRQSLGQGPEFLIYFQGTGAADDSGLPNDRFFAVRPEGSVSTLKIQRTERGDSAVYLCASSPRSSYNEQFFGPGTRLTVL.

This clonotype was counted only a few times. The chain employs TRBV7-2 and TRBJ2-4; 14 bases match TRBD2. The V segment lost 5 bases and the J segment 6 bases; nucleotides outside the gene matches: 6. This CDR3 is built from 16 residues. Germline V gene lookup returns CDR1 SGHTA and CDR2 FQGNSA. DNA for the CDR3: TGTGCCAGCAGCGCCCGGACTAGCGGGGGGAGAAACATTCAGTACTTC. Its translation is CASSARTSGGRNIQYF.

This rearrangement joins TRBV10-3 to TRBJ2-2; 10 bases are a match to TRBD2. Germline V CDR1 and CDR2: ENHRY, SYGVKD. With V trimmed by 6 bases and J by 8 bases, 9 bases remained unmatched. CDR3 length: 15 amino acids. The DNA of the CDR3 is TGTGCCATCAGCGGTAGCGGGGGGCCGGCGGGGGAGCTGTTTTTT. Its protein is CAISGSGGPAGELFF.

This chain connects TRBV7-9 to TRBJ2-5, with TRBD2 matching over 7 bases. Germline-derived CDR1 and CDR2 are SEHNR and FQNEAQ (reference sequence). With 5 bases clipped from V and 11 bases from J, the junction kept 14 bases outside the gene matches. The length of the CDR3 is 14 residues. This CDR3 is CASSRVAGPGLQYF. CDR3 bases: TGTGCCAGCAGCCGGGTAGCGGGCCCCGGACTACAGTACTTC.

The chain recombines TRBV27 with TRBJ1-5; D is undetermined. The CDR3 loop spans 13 amino acids. V lost 5 bases to trimming and J lost 4 bases, with 9 bases between them. Germline V gives CDR1 MNHEY, CDR2 SMNVEV (reference sequence). The CDR3 DNA is TGTGCCAGCAGTGAGGGCACAAATCAGCCCCAGCATTTT. Amino acids: CASSEGTNQPQHF.

Regarding this clonotype: One junction end does not reproduce the germline sequence, and a read error may be involved. The rearrangement joins TRBV7-3 to TRBJ2-3, with 11 nucleotides matching TRBD2. Germline V gene sequence: CDR1 SGHTA, CDR2 FQGTGA. The CDR3 consists of 14 residues. In DNA form, the CDR3 reads TGTGCCAGCAGCCTAACTAGCGGGGGAAATACGCAGTATTTT. Protein: CASSLTSGGNTQYF.

V and J are TRBV24-1 and TRBJ1-2; TRBD1 matches at 7 bases. Germline CDR1 KGHDR, CDR2 SFDVKD. The V and J ends lost 3 bases and 5 bases, in that order; junction bases with no gene match: 5. The CDR3 covers 14 residues. CDR3 sequence reads: CATSDPGTAYGYTF. The DNA of the CDR3 is TGTGCCACCAGTGATCCCGGGACAGCTTATGGCTACACCTTC.

J is TRBJ2-7 and V is TRBV7-8, with D perhaps TRBD2 (6 bases). This CDR3 contains 22 residues. V was shortened by 0 bases and J by 2 bases, with 32 bases between the two germline ends. CDR1 is SGHVS and CDR2 is FQNEAQ in the germline V gene. CDR3 sequence: CASSLAGKGGGSLLATTYEQYF. CDR3 sequence (DNA): TGTGCCAGCAGCTTAGCGGGGAAAGGTGGGGGGAGTCTGTTGGCGACTACCTACGAGCAGTACTTC. Drawing the rest from reference TRBV7-8 and TRBJ2-7, the complete variable domain is GAGVSQSPRYKVAKRGQDVALRCDPISGHVSLFWYQQALGQGPEFLTYFQNEAQLDKSGLPSDRFFAERPEGSVSTLKIQRTQQEDSAVYLCASSLAGKGGGSLLATTYEQYFGPGTRLTVT.

This clonotype turned up a few times. The chain uses TRBV7-9 and TRBJ2-7; tentatively, D is TRBD1 (5 bases). CDR3 length: 12 amino acids. Germline CDR1 reads SEHNR; CDR2 reads FQNEAQ (reference sequence). The germline V and J ends were trimmed by 1 base and 12 bases, with 13 bases remaining between them. The CDR3 sequence is CASSLGDSLPYF. For the CDR3, the DNA is TGTGCCAGCAGCTTAGGCGACAGTCTACCGTACTTC.

J is TRBJ2-5 and V is TRBV29-1; 9 nucleotides align to TRBD1. Germline CDR1 is SQVTM and CDR2 is ANQGSEA. The CDR3 loop spans 16 amino acids. The V gene end was trimmed by 4 bases and the J gene end by 4 bases; junction bases not matched to a gene: 13. CDR3 nucleotide sequence: TGCAGCGTTGGAAGTGATGGACAGGGGATTCGAGAGACCCAGTACTTC. Its protein product is CSVGSDGQGIRETQYF.

Remarks on this clonotype: At one boundary the junction diverges from the germline segment, which might be a read error. This chain connects TRBV6-2 or TRBV6-3 to TRBJ2-7, with TRBD1 as a possible D gene (6 bases). The CDR3 consists of 14 residues. Germline-derived CDR1 and CDR2 are MNHEY and SVGEGT. The CDR3 reads CTSSFGGGLYEQYF. In DNA, the CDR3 is TGTACCAGCAGTTTTGGGGGCGGCCTCTACGAGCAGTACTTC.

This rearrangement joins TRBV7-9 to TRBJ2-7, with 10 bases identical to TRBD1. The CDR3 is 15 amino acids. Germline CDR1 SEHNR, CDR2 FQNEAQ (reference sequence). With 5 bases clipped from V and 0 bases from J, the junction kept 4 bases outside the gene matches. In nucleotides, the CDR3 is TGTGCCAGCAGCAAGAGGACAGGGGGCTCCTACGAGCAGTACTTC. Translated: CASSKRTGGSYEQYF. Supplemented by reference TRBV7-9 and TRBJ2-7, the full variable domain reads DTGVSQNPRHKITKRGQNVTFRCDPISEHNRLYWYRQTLGQGPEFLTYFQNEAQLEKSRLLSDRFSAERPKGSFSTLEIQRTEQGDSAMYLCASSKRTGGSYEQYFGPGTRLTVT.

In nucleotides, the CDR3 is TGTGCCAGCAGTCCCTACGGGGCACCCTACAATGAGCAGTTCTTC. It encodes CASSPYGAPYNEQFF. The V and J genes are TRBV12-3 or TRBV12-4 and TRBJ2-1; possibly TRBD1 or TRBD2 for D (5 bases each). The V gene lost 5 bases and the J gene lost 2 bases, with 13 bases spanning the gap. The CDR3 spans 15 residues.

This clonotype was found a few times. Being one base from a much bigger clone, this may be a read error. The chain employs TRBV5-1 and TRBJ2-1, with 11 positions matching TRBD2. The junction had 3 bases not matched to a gene; V was cut back by 2 bases and J by 8 bases. The length of the CDR3 is 14 residues. Looked up from germline, CDR1 is SGHRS and CDR2 is YFSETQ. DNA for the CDR3: TGCGCCAGCAGCTTTAGCGGGGGGGCCTATGAGCAGTTCTTC. Translating it yields CASSFSGGAYEQFF. The whole variable domain, remainder taken from reference TRBV5-1 and TRBJ2-1, is KAGVTQTPRYLIKTRGQQVTLSCSPISGHRSVSWYQQTPGQGLQFLFEYFSETQRNKGNFPGRFSGRQFSNSRSEMNVSTLELGDSALYLCASSFSGGAYEQFFGPGTRLTVL.

The gene calls are TRBV29-1 and TRBJ2-1; 7 bases fit TRBD1. The V gene's germline CDR1 is SQVTM and CDR2 ANQGSEA. V gave up 6 bases and J gave up 10 bases; unmatched junction bases: 12. The CDR3 runs 13 residues. CDR3 in amino acids: CSVRQGFWDEQFF. Here the CDR3 DNA reads TGCAGCGTCAGACAGGGATTTTGGGACGAGCAGTTCTTC.

This clonotype was seen more than once but under ten times. This chain connects TRBV10-3 to TRBJ1-6; 7 positions agree with TRBD1. Trimming cost V 6 bases and J 6 bases; bases outside gene matches: 14. CDR1 and CDR2 from the germline V gene are ENHRY and SYGVKD. The CDR3 has 17 amino acids. The CDR3 reads CAISTHSIRDSNSPLHF. The CDR3 nucleotides are TGTGCCATCAGCACCCATTCGATCAGGGACAGTAATTCACCCCTCCACTTT.

The V gene is TRBV24-1, the J gene TRBJ2-3, with a weak D call TRBD1 (6 bases). The CDR3 runs to 15 residues. V gave up 0 bases and J gave up 1 base, with 7 bases separating them. Germline assignment: CDR1 KGHDR and CDR2 SFDVKD. CDR3 nucleotides: TGTGCCACCAGTGATTTGGGGGGCCGCACAGATACGCAGTATTTT. Amino acid sequence: CATSDLGGRTDTQYF.

This clonotype was observed once. The chain couples TRBV5-1 to TRBJ1-1, with D unresolved. CDR3 length: 16 amino acids. Deletions cut 4 bases from V and 3 bases from J, with 19 bases between. Per germline, CDR1 SGHRS and CDR2 YFSETQ. The CDR3 region is CASSPRITEFDTEAFF. The CDR3 coding sequence is TGCGCCAGCAGCCCCAGAATTACAGAATTCGACACTGAAGCTTTCTTT.

This chain uses TRBV20-1 with TRBJ2-3; 10 bases agree with TRBD2. V shed 6 bases and J 3 bases; nucleotides not matched to a gene: 21. The CDR3 totals 19 residues. The germline CDR1 and CDR2 sequences are DFQATT and SNEGSKA (reference sequence). The CDR3 spells CSAPDGTSEPKGATDTQYF. CDR3 bases: TGCAGTGCCCCGGACGGGACTAGCGAACCTAAGGGAGCGACAGATACGCAGTATTTT.

J is TRBJ1-5 and V is TRBV24-1, with no clear D. Trimming shortened V by 2 bases and J by 11 bases, and 15 bases separated the two germline ends. The CDR3 is 14 residues long. Germline V gene sequence: CDR1 KGHDR, CDR2 SFDVKD. As DNA, the CDR3 is TGTGCCACCAGTGATTCAGCCCAACCGGGAGCCCAGCATTTT. Protein product: CATSDSAQPGAQHF.